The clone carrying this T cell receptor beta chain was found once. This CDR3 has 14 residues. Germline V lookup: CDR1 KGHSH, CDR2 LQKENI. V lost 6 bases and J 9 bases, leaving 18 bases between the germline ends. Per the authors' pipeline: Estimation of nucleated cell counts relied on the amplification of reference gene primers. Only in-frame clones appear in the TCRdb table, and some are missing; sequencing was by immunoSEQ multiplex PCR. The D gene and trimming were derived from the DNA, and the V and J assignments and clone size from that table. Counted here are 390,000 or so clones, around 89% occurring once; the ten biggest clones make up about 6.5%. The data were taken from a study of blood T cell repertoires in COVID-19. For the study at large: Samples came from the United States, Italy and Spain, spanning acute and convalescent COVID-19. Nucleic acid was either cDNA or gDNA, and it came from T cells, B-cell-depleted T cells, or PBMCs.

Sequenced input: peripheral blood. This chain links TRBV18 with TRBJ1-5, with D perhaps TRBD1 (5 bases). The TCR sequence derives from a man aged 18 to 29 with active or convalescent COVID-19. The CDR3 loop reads CASSKGVPQGPQHF. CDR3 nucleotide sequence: TGTGCCAGCTCTAAAGGGGTGCCCCAGGGGCCCCAGCATTTT.